This T cell receptor (beta chain) derives from a study of T-cell memory formation after mild COVID-19. Losses at the gene ends were 3 bases for V and 3 bases for J; bases not matched to a gene: 4. The germline V gene encodes CDR1 ENHRY and CDR2 SYGVKD. The CDR3 has 14 residues. It was 5'RACE with constant-segment primers that produced the TCR alpha and TCR beta cDNA libraries, which carried sample barcodes and UMIs. From the 5' RACE reads, TCRdb called clonotypes with MiXCR, one entry per CDR3 protein. Counted here are around 340,000 distinct CDR3 sequences, about 21% occurring once; the ten biggest clones make up around 13%. Notes on the study in general: Memory sampled before infection contained some responding clones, suggesting cross-reactive memory joined.

This clonotype was counted many times. Antigen unknown. Sample: PBMCs or a T cell subset sorted from them (not recorded which). This receptor was obtained from an adult woman who had mild COVID-19 (a few samples of this study predate the infection). Cell type and time point are not known. V and J are TRBV10-3 and TRBJ1-1; TRBD1 matches at 7 bases. The CDR3 is CAISDQGEYTEAFF. The CDR3 DNA follows: TGTGCCATCAGTGACCAGGGGGAGTACACTGAAGCTTTCTTT.